The 21 T cell receptor beta chains given below trace back to one sample, sequenced in a study of blood T cell repertoires in COVID-19. Method: immunoSEQ multiplex PCR; TCRdb's copy keeps in-frame clones and lacks some. Altogether approximately 250,000 clones are present, roughly 82% being singletons, with the ten largest covering under 1.5%. The sample comprised peripheral blood. These receptors came from a woman between 40 and 55 years old who had recovered from COVID-19.

V usage is TRBV7-9 and J usage is TRBJ1-6; 7 bases are a match to TRBD1. V trimming: 1 base; J trimming: 5 bases; junction bases outside the gene matches: 5. The CDR3 is 16 residues long. CDR1 and CDR2 from the germline V gene are SEHNR and FQNEAQ (reference sequence). CDR3 sequence: CASSLDPGGNNSPLHF. The CDR3 DNA reads as TGTGCCAGCAGCTTAGATCCAGGGGGTAATAATTCACCCCTCCACTTT.

This clone appeared a single time. The chain employs TRBV6-5 and TRBJ1-2, with 8 bases that match TRBD1. The CDR3 is 15 amino acids. CDR1 and CDR2 (germline): MNHEY, SVGAGI. V was pared by 6 bases and J by 2 bases, with 8 bases of the junction left unmatched. The CDR3 protein is CASRNGQGWNYGYTF. The DNA of the CDR3 is TGTGCCAGCAGAAACGGACAGGGATGGAACTATGGCTACACCTTC.

The CDR3 loop reads CASSPPPGQGGGYTF. The CDR3 bases are TGTGCCAGCAGCCCTCCGCCGGGACAGGGAGGTGGCTACACCTTC. The chain links TRBV7-6 to TRBJ1-2, with TRBD1 matching over 9 bases. V lost 5 bases and J lost 7; bases outside the gene matches: 11. Germline lookup yields CDR1 SGHVS and CDR2 FNYEAQ. The CDR3 spans 15 residues. Together with reference TRBV7-6 and TRBJ1-2, the CDR3 gives the full variable domain: GAGVSQSPRYKVTKRGQDVALRCDPISGHVSLYWYRQALGQGPEFLTYFNYEAQQDKSGLPNDRFSAERPEGSISTLTIQRTEQRDSAMYRCASSPPPGQGGGYTFGSGTRLTVV.

This clone was observed a handful of times. CDR3 loop: CASSYSSSRSPLHF. Written as DNA, the CDR3 is TGTGCCAGCAGTTACTCGAGTTCTAGGTCACCCCTCCACTTT. The rearrangement joins TRBV6-5 to TRBJ1-6; D gene uncertain. The germline V gene has CDR1 MNHEY and CDR2 SVGAGI. The CDR3 covers 14 residues. V was shortened by 0 bases and J by 10 bases, with 10 bases between the two germline ends.

This clone has a single count. The V call is TRBV28, the J call TRBJ2-5; unclear D gene. Germline V CDR1 and CDR2: MDHEN, SYDVKM. Trimming took 4 bases from V and 7 from J, leaving 22 bases between them. There are 16 residues in the CDR3. CDR3 protein: CASSSPDLQSSVTQYF. The CDR3 bases are TGTGCCAGCAGTTCCCCAGACCTTCAATCCAGCGTGACCCAGTACTTC.

The sample holds a few counts of this clone. The chain carries TRBV7-3 and TRBJ2-1, with TRBD2 matching 8 bases. This CDR3 has 17 amino acids. CDR1 is SGHTA, CDR2 FQGTGA, per germline. J lost 0 bases, V lost 2 bases, and 6 bases had no gene match. For the CDR3, the DNA is TGTGCCAGCAGCTTAGCGGGGGGACTCAGCTCCTACAATGAGCAGTTCTTC. Protein product: CASSLAGGLSSYNEQFF. The entire variable domain, with the rest obtained from reference TRBV7-3 and TRBJ2-1, is as follows: GAGVSQTPSNKVTEKGKYVELRCDPISGHTALYWYRQSLGQGPEFLIYFQGTGAADDSGLPNDRFFAVRPEGSVSTLKIQRTERGDSAVYLCASSLAGGLSSYNEQFFGPGTRLTVL.

The CDR3 DNA reads TGTGCCAGCAGGCGGGAGGGGAACAGCGCCCTTGAAGCTTTCTTT. As protein: CASRREGNSALEAFF. The rearrangement links TRBV6-5 to TRBJ1-1; TRBD1 might be the D (5 bases). Trimming removed 6 bases from V and 7 bases from J, with 21 bases in between. The germline CDR1 and CDR2 sequences are MNHEY and SVGAGI. The CDR3 totals 15 residues.

The chain carries TRBV9 and TRBJ2-1, with 12 positions matching TRBD2. The length of the CDR3 is 18 residues. V lost 0 bases and J lost 8; bases outside the gene matches: 12. Germline lookup yields CDR1 SGDLS and CDR2 YYNGEE. DNA of the CDR3: TGTGCCAGCAGCGTAGCCCCAACTAGCGGGGGGTTAAAGTATGAGCAGTTCTTC. Protein sequence: CASSVAPTSGGLKYEQFF.

V gene TRBV3-1 (or the pseudogene TRBV3-2) combines with J gene TRBJ1-1; TRBD1 might be the D (5 bases). This CDR3 region has 15 residues. With 1 base removed from V and 0 bases from J, the gap between germline ends came to 9 bases. From germline, CDR1 is LGHDT and CDR2 YNNKEL (reference sequence). CDR3 loop: CASSQVGGLNTEAFF. In nucleotides, the CDR3 is TGTGCCAGCAGCCAAGTCGGGGGTCTGAACACTGAAGCTTTCTTT.

The CDR3 loop reads CASSPGTPKPNGYTF. The CDR3, as DNA: TGCGCCAGCAGTCCCGGGACACCTAAGCCTAATGGCTACACCTTC. V gene TRBV10-2 combines with J gene TRBJ1-2; D perhaps matches TRBD1 (6 bases). The V end was cut by 5 bases, the J end by 6 bases, with 19 bases between. The CDR3 is 15 residues long. Germline V gene data show CDR1 as WSHSY and CDR2 as SAAADI.

This clone appeared a few times. This sequence joins TRBV9 and TRBJ2-7, with 7 bases identical to TRBD1. This CDR3 spans 13 amino acids. Unmatched junction bases numbered 4, after V lost 4 bases and J lost 3 bases. From germline, CDR1 is SGDLS and CDR2 YYNGEE. The CDR3, as DNA: TGTGCCAGCAGCCCAAGGGACAGCTACGAGCAGTACTTC. Translated, it gives CASSPRDSYEQYF.

V and J are TRBV12-3 or TRBV12-4 and TRBJ2-7, with D unresolved. Trimming removed 3 bases at V and 6 bases at J, with 9 bases between. This CDR3 is 12 amino acids long. CDR3 sequence: CASSFSLSEQYF. The CDR3 DNA reads TGTGCCAGCAGTTTTAGCCTTTCCGAGCAGTACTTC.

The gene calls are TRBV18 and TRBJ1-3, with a tentative D call TRBD1 (5 bases). V lost 0 bases, J lost 0 bases, and 6 bases lay in between. The CDR3 runs to 15 residues. Germline V CDR1 and CDR2: KGHSH, LQKENI. The CDR3 coding sequence is TGTGCCAGCTCACCACCGGACAACTCTGGAAACACCATATATTTT. It yields the protein CASSPPDNSGNTIYF.

The chain employs TRBV19 and TRBJ2-4, with TRBD2 matching 7 bases. This CDR3 has 14 amino acids. Germline trimming cut 5 bases from V and 10 bases from J; bases unmatched to any gene: 11. CDR1 and CDR2 from the germline V gene are LNHDA and SQIVND (reference sequence). The CDR3 protein is CASSLGLDGRIQYF. CDR3 bases: TGTGCCAGTAGTTTAGGACTAGATGGGAGGATTCAGTACTTC. Complete variable domain (other parts from reference TRBV19 and TRBJ2-4): DGGITQSPKYLFRKEGQNVTLSCEQNLNHDAMYWYRQDPGQGLRLIYYSQIVNDFQKGDIAEGYSVSREKKESFPLTVTSAQKNPTAFYLCASSLGLDGRIQYFGAGTRLSVL.

V is TRBV9 and J is TRBJ2-7; TRBD1 aligns across 9 bases. J gave up 3 bases and V 3 bases, and 7 bases lay outside the gene matches. This CDR3 comprises 15 residues. The germline V gene has CDR1 SGDLS and CDR2 YYNGEE. CDR3 nucleotides: TGTGCCAGCAGCGGAACCGGGACAGGGATCTACGAGCAGTACTTC. It encodes CASSGTGTGIYEQYF.

The chain employs TRBV19 and TRBJ2-5, with 7 bases fitting TRBD2. The V and J ends lost 3 bases and 5 bases, in that order; junction bases with no gene match: 9. Germline V gene data show CDR1 as LNHDA and CDR2 as SQIVND (reference sequence). This CDR3 comprises 15 residues. The CDR3 sequence: CASSMRGRGGETQYF. The CDR3 nucleotides read TGTGCCAGTAGTATGCGAGGGCGGGGAGGGGAGACCCAGTACTTC.

The chain uses TRBV19 and TRBJ1-6; TRBD1 aligns across 7 bases. The V segment lost 6 bases and the J segment 3 bases; nucleotides outside the gene matches: 11. Germline V lookup: CDR1 LNHDA, CDR2 SQIVND (reference sequence). This CDR3 is 17 amino acids long. The CDR3 here is CASRDRLLGDYNSPLHF. CDR3 DNA sequence: TGTGCCAGTAGGGACAGGCTATTAGGGGACTATAATTCACCCCTCCACTTT.

The rearrangement links TRBV7-9 to TRBJ2-5; 8 nucleotides line up with TRBD1. Germline V gene lookup returns CDR1 SEHNR and CDR2 FQNEAQ (reference sequence). The V and J ends lost 5 bases and 1 base, in that order; junction bases with no gene match: 3. The CDR3 is 14 residues long. CDR3 protein: CASSGTGGQETQYF. In nucleotides, the CDR3 is TGTGCCAGCAGCGGGACAGGAGGCCAAGAGACCCAGTACTTC.

This clone has just one count. The genes are TRBV6-4 and TRBJ1-2; D possibly corresponds to TRBD1 (6 bases). The V gene's germline CDR1 is MRHNA and CDR2 SNTAGT. This CDR3 is built from 14 residues. The V and J ends lost 3 bases and 5 bases respectively, with 13 bases between them. The CDR3 nucleotides are TGTGCCAGCAGTGAACATACAACAGGGTATGGCTACACCTTC. The encoded protein is CASSEHTTGYGYTF.

The chain recombines TRBV6-5 with TRBJ1-6, with D hard to call. Trimming stripped 2 bases from V and 8 bases from J, with 10 bases between. From germline, CDR1 is MNHEY and CDR2 SVGAGI. CDR3 length equals 14 residues. The CDR3 region is CASSYGRNDSPLHF. The CDR3, as DNA: TGTGCCAGCAGTTACGGTAGAAATGATTCACCCCTCCACTTT.

This clone was seen only a few times. The chain is built from TRBV5-1 and TRBJ1-6; D perhaps matches TRBD1 (6 bases). This CDR3 has 14 residues. CDR1 and CDR2 from the germline V gene are SGHRS and YFSETQ. The V and J ends lost 0 bases and 8 bases respectively, with 9 bases between them. The CDR3, as DNA: TGCGCCAGCAGCTTGGAGAACAGGGATTCACCCCTCCACTTT. Translation gives CASSLENRDSPLHF. The variable domain in full, with the rest retrieved from reference TRBV5-1 and TRBJ1-6, is KAGVTQTPRYLIKTRGQQVTLSCSPISGHRSVSWYQQTPGQGLQFLFEYFSETQRNKGNFPGRFSGRQFSNSRSEMNVSTLELGDSALYLCASSLENRDSPLHFGNGTRLTVT.